Presented here are 17 T cell receptor beta chains from one specimen sequenced in a study of cytomegalovirus exposure and HLA in healthy donors. The repertoire was sequenced with immunoSEQ multiplex PCR; TCRdb's copy has only in-frame clones and lacks some. The sample holds about 330,000 clones, around 90% seen once. The sequencing input was PBMCs. Receptors originate from a woman aged 25 to 39 in good health and CMV-seropositive.

V is TRBV7-8 and J is TRBJ1-4; D unclear. With 4 bases removed from V and 0 bases from J, the gap between germline ends came to 12 bases. The germline gives CDR1 SGHVS, CDR2 FQNEAQ. The CDR3 is made up of 16 amino acids. The CDR3 coding sequence is TGTGCCAGCAGCTCCGGGCCCTTTGCAACTAATGAAAAACTGTTTTTT. Protein product: CASSSGPFATNEKLFF.

Turning to this clone: Other DNA sequences in this specimen translate into the identical CDR3. The chain carries TRBV28 and TRBJ2-7; TRBD1 matches 9 bases. This CDR3 has 15 residues. The germline V gene encodes CDR1 MDHEN and CDR2 SYDVKM. Trimming cost V 3 bases and J 4 bases; bases outside gene matches: 7. The CDR3 here is CASSFTGQGRYEQYF. CDR3 nucleotide sequence: TGTGCCAGCAGTTTTACCGGACAGGGGAGGTACGAGCAGTACTTC.

This CDR3 reads CASSPGRTEQYF. Here the CDR3 DNA reads TGTGCCAGCAGCCCGGGACGGACCGAGCAGTACTTC. The gene calls are TRBV7-9 and TRBJ2-7; D tentatively fits TRBD1 or TRBD2 (5 bases each). The CDR3 runs to 12 residues. V was pared by 5 bases and J by 6 bases, with 11 bases between. Per the germline V gene, CDR1 is SEHNR and CDR2 is FQNEAQ (reference sequence).

The chain combines TRBV19 with TRBJ1-5; D gene unclear. The germline V gene has CDR1 LNHDA and CDR2 SQIVND (reference sequence). Trimming took off 6 bases at V and 0 bases at J, with 12 bases between the two ends. The CDR3 spans 15 residues. The CDR3 coding sequence is TGTGCCAGTAGCGTGGACGGAGATAGCAATCAGCCCCAGCATTTT. It yields the protein CASSVDGDSNQPQHF.

V is TRBV27 and J is TRBJ1-6, with TRBD1 as a possible D gene (5 bases). CDR3 size: 12 residues. CDR1 is MNHEY and CDR2 is SMNVEV in the germline V gene (reference sequence). Trimming stripped 6 bases from V and 14 bases from J, with 14 bases between. CDR3 sequence (DNA): TGTGCCAGCAGGGGACGGGAATTCACCCTCCACTTT. Its protein is CASRGREFTLHF.

The gene calls are TRBV7-2 and TRBJ2-7; D might be TRBD1 (5 bases). Per the germline V gene, CDR1 is SGHTA and CDR2 is FQGNSA. The CDR3 contains 14 residues. Trimming took off 5 bases at V and 3 bases at J, with 14 bases between the two ends. The CDR3: CASSGQGSLYEQYF. In DNA form, the CDR3 reads TGTGCCAGCAGCGGGCAGGGTTCACTCTACGAGCAGTACTTC.

The genes are TRBV28 and TRBJ2-5; weak D call: TRBD1 (6 bases). CDR1 is MDHEN and CDR2 is SYDVKM in the germline V gene. Trimming shortened V by 3 bases and J by 4 bases, and 15 bases separated the two germline ends. The CDR3 consists of 15 residues. The CDR3 sequence: CASSFSRQGLETQYF. The CDR3 bases are TGTGCCAGCAGTTTCTCTCGGCAGGGGCTAGAGACCCAGTACTTC.

In this sample, this clone turned up a few times. The chain joins TRBV29-1 to TRBJ1-5; 7 nucleotides line up with TRBD1. CDR3 size: 13 residues. Germline V gene lookup returns CDR1 SQVTM and CDR2 ANQGSEA. Unmatched junction bases numbered 7, after V lost 4 bases and J lost 7 bases. CDR3 bases: TGCAGCGTTGCCTACGGGACAGAGCAGCCCCAGCATTTT. Protein sequence: CSVAYGTEQPQHF.

The rearrangement joins TRBV5-1 to TRBJ2-1; D is unresolved. The germline gives CDR1 SGHRS, CDR2 YFSETQ. V was trimmed by 4 bases and J by 2 bases, leaving 10 bases between them. CDR3 length: 14 amino acids. CDR3 sequence: CASSAGPPYNEQFF. CDR3 in DNA: TGCGCCAGCAGCGCCGGCCCCCCCTACAATGAGCAGTTCTTC.

The chain employs TRBV4-2 and TRBJ1-5; D might be TRBD1 (6 bases). The V end lost 1 base, the J end lost 4 bases, and 8 bases lay between the germline ends. The CDR3 has 14 residues. Per germline, CDR1 LGHNA and CDR2 YNFKEQ. The DNA of the CDR3 is TGTGCCAGCAGCCAAGGGACAGAGAATCAGCCCCAGCATTTT. Protein: CASSQGTENQPQHF.

This sequence joins TRBV7-9 and TRBJ1-2; the match to TRBD1 covers 9 bases. The CDR3 is made up of 13 amino acids. Germline lookup yields CDR1 SEHNR and CDR2 FQNEAQ (reference sequence). The trim removed 8 bases at V and 7 bases at J, leaving 8 bases unmatched. CDR3 coding DNA: TGTGCCAGCGGGGGACAGGGAGATGGTGGCTACACCTTC. Protein: CASGGQGDGGYTF.

The chain couples TRBV5-1 to TRBJ2-3; D is perhaps TRBD1 (5 bases). Germline CDR1 and CDR2: SGHRS and YFSETQ. V lost 4 bases to trimming and J lost 4 bases, with 13 bases between them. The CDR3 has 14 amino acids. In DNA form, the CDR3 reads TGCGCCAGCAGCCCCGACAGACCCGCAGATACGCAGTATTTT. Its translation is CASSPDRPADTQYF.

The rearrangement joins TRBV27 to TRBJ2-1; 10 bases fit TRBD2. V gave up 6 bases and J gave up 8 bases; unmatched junction bases: 7. The CDR3 sequence is 14 residues long. CDR1 MNHEY and CDR2 SMNVEV come from the germline V gene (reference sequence). Here the CDR3 reads CASRPAGGPYEQFF. The DNA for the CDR3 is TGTGCCAGCAGGCCAGCGGGAGGGCCTTATGAGCAGTTCTTC.

The chain has TRBV11-2 and TRBJ1-1; D is unclear. The CDR3 is made up of 16 amino acids. CDR1 and CDR2 (germline): SGHAT, FQNNGV. V was trimmed by 0 bases and J by 1 base, leaving 12 bases between them. The CDR3: CASSLEFGSRNTEAFF. The DNA of the CDR3 is TGTGCCAGCAGCTTAGAGTTCGGCAGCCGGAACACTGAAGCTTTCTTT.

The rearrangement joins TRBV30 to TRBJ2-7, with D unclear. The CDR3 is 11 amino acids. The V gene's germline CDR1 is GTSNPN and CDR2 SVGIG (reference sequence). V was trimmed by 5 bases and J by 3 bases, leaving 8 bases between them. The CDR3 DNA reads TGTGCCTGGGAACGACTCTACGAGCAGTACTTC. Amino acid sequence: CAWERLYEQYF.

The rearrangement joins TRBV7-8 to TRBJ2-7, with TRBD1 as a possible D gene (5 bases). Deletions cut 5 bases from V and 4 bases from J, with 12 bases between. This CDR3 has 13 residues. Looked up from germline, CDR1 is SGHVS and CDR2 is FQNEAQ. The CDR3 is CASSLYTGYEQYF. As DNA, the CDR3 is TGTGCCAGCAGCCTATATACAGGTTACGAGCAGTACTTC.

This chain connects TRBV27 to TRBJ2-7; 11 nucleotides agree with TRBD2. The CDR3 is 16 residues long. The ends lost 2 bases at V and 6 bases at J; junction bases unmatched: 9. Per the germline V gene, CDR1 is MNHEY and CDR2 is SMNVEV (reference sequence). The CDR3 spells CASSLQPSGRTGEQYF. Here the CDR3 DNA reads TGTGCCAGCAGTTTACAGCCTAGCGGGAGGACAGGCGAGCAGTACTTC.